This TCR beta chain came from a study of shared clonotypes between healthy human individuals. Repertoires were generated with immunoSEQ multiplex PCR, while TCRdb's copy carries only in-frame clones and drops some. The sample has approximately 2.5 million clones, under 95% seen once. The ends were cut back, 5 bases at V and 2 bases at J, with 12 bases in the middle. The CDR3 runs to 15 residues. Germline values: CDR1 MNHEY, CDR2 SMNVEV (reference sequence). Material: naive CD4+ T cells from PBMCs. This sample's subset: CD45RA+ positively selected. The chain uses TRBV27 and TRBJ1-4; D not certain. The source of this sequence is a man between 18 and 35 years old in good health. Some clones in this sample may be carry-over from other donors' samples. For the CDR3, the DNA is TGTGCCAGCAGTCCGCGACGGTCTACTAATGAAAAACTGTTTTTT. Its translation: CASSPRRSTNEKLFF.